The 26 T cell receptor beta chains given below trace back to one sample, sequenced in a study of cytomegalovirus exposure and HLA in healthy donors. Clones were read by immunoSEQ multiplex PCR, and TCRdb kept only the in-frame ones, dropping some. The sample consists of 80,000 to 95,000 clones, roughly 92% of them appearing once. The sequenced sample consisted of PBMCs. Receptors were obtained from a woman between 25 and 40 years old in good health and CMV-seropositive.

The CDR3 DNA reads as TGTGCCAGCAGTTTTGGTAGCGGGGTCTGGGAGCAGTACTTC. It yields the protein CASSFGSGVWEQYF. The rearrangement uses TRBV28 and TRBJ2-7; TRBD2 matches 8 bases. Looked up from germline, CDR1 is MDHEN and CDR2 is SYDVKM. The CDR3 length is 14 residues. The J segment lost 7 bases and the V segment lost 3 bases, leaving 8 bases of the junction unmatched.

This chain connects TRBV19 to TRBJ2-1, with D possibly TRBD2 on 6 matching bases. The CDR3 length is 15 residues. V lost 6 bases to trimming and J lost 2 bases, with 14 bases between them. The germline gives CDR1 LNHDA, CDR2 SQIVND (reference sequence). CDR3 nucleotide sequence: TGTGCCAGTAGGAAACTAGCAGCTACCTACAATGAGCAGTTCTTC. It specifies CASRKLAATYNEQFF.

This clone was detected only once. The V gene is TRBV6-6, the J gene TRBJ2-2, with 8 positions matching TRBD1. This CDR3 contains 14 residues. J lost 6 bases, V lost 7 bases, and 7 bases had no gene match. Germline V lookup: CDR1 MNHNY, CDR2 SVGAGI (reference sequence). As DNA, the CDR3 is TGTGCCAGCACCACAGGGGGGTCTTCCGGGGAGCTGTTTTTT. Protein: CASTTGGSSGELFF.

The chain links TRBV28 to TRBJ2-3; a possible D gene is TRBD2 (6 bases). Germline lookup yields CDR1 MDHEN and CDR2 SYDVKM. V lost 3 bases and J lost 2, with 15 bases in between. The CDR3 is 16 residues long. CDR3 region: CASSFLASALTDTQYF. CDR3 in DNA: TGTGCCAGCAGTTTTTTGGCTAGCGCACTCACAGATACGCAGTATTTT.

This clone was recorded only once. This sequence joins TRBV6-1 and TRBJ1-2; TRBD1 is a possible D gene (6 bases). Germline V gene data show CDR1 as MNHNS and CDR2 as SASEGT. The CDR3 has 15 amino acids. V lost 4 bases and J 6 bases, leaving 18 bases between the germline ends. The CDR3, as DNA: TGTGCCAGCAGTGTTGACAAGGGGGGGTTTCATGGCTACACCTTC. Encoded protein: CASSVDKGGFHGYTF.

The chain uses TRBV10-2 and TRBJ2-3, with a possible D match to TRBD2 (6 bases). The germline V gene has CDR1 WSHSY and CDR2 SAAADI. There are 14 residues in the CDR3. Between the trimmed V and J ends, which lost 5 bases and 0 bases, there was a span of 9 bases. The CDR3 DNA is TGCGCCAGCAGTTTAGGAGGGAGCACAGATACGCAGTATTTT. Residues: CASSLGGSTDTQYF.

The chain uses TRBV27 and TRBJ2-1, with 11 bases fitting TRBD2. J was trimmed by 4 bases and V by 10 bases; bases with no gene match: 21. The CDR3 consists of 19 residues. Germline V CDR1 and CDR2: MNHEY, SMNVEV (reference sequence). The CDR3 loop reads CANPESSGRAPLLYNEQFF. CDR3 DNA: TGTGCCAACCCGGAAAGTAGCGGGAGGGCCCCGCTGCTTTACAATGAGCAGTTCTTC.

V gene TRBV11-2 combines with J gene TRBJ2-5; 8 nucleotides match TRBD2. Unmatched junction bases numbered 7, after V lost 0 bases and J lost 4 bases. Germline V gives CDR1 SGHAT, CDR2 FQNNGV. The CDR3 spans 16 residues. CDR3 amino acids: CASSLDRGGRGETQYF. CDR3 in DNA: TGTGCCAGCAGCTTAGATCGGGGGGGGCGCGGAGAGACCCAGTACTTC.

The chain combines TRBV5-1 with TRBJ2-1; TRBD2 aligns across 7 bases. Germline V CDR1 and CDR2: SGHRS, YFSETQ. The CDR3 is 15 amino acids. V was pared by 4 bases and J by 7 bases, with 11 bases of the junction left unmatched. The CDR3 region is CASSPTGGKRNEQFF. The CDR3 DNA reads as TGCGCCAGCAGCCCCACGGGGGGAAAGAGGAATGAGCAGTTCTTC.

In DNA form, the CDR3 reads TGTGCCAGCAGTTTATCGTGGCGGAGAACAGATACGCAGTATTTT. This translates into CASSLSWRRTDTQYF. This chain connects TRBV27 to TRBJ2-3; no reliable D call. V lost 0 bases to trimming and J lost 3 bases, with 10 bases between them. The V gene's germline CDR1 is MNHEY and CDR2 SMNVEV (reference sequence). CDR3 length equals 15 residues.

This clone was seen a few times. The chain joins TRBV28 to TRBJ2-7; perhaps TRBD2 as D (6 bases). The CDR3 sequence is 13 residues long. CDR1 MDHEN and CDR2 SYDVKM come from the germline V gene. The V end lost 7 bases, the J end lost 2 bases, and 12 bases lay between the germline ends. Here the CDR3 reads CASTPRGAYEQYF. CDR3 DNA: TGTGCCAGCACCCCGCGGGGAGCCTACGAGCAGTACTTC. The full variable domain, rest sourced from reference TRBV28 and TRBJ2-7, is DVKVTQSSRYLVKRTGEKVFLECVQDMDHENMFWYRQDPGLGLRLIYFSYDVKMKEKGDIPEGYSVSREKKERFSLILESASTNQTSMYLCASTPRGAYEQYFGPGTRLTVT.

The chain carries TRBV30 and TRBJ2-7, with 15 positions matching TRBD2. The CDR3 length is 19 residues. The germline V gene encodes CDR1 GTSNPN and CDR2 SVGIG (reference sequence). The trim removed 0 bases at V and 5 bases at J, leaving 14 bases unmatched. The CDR3 region is CAWSVPTGLAGGAWNEQYF. The DNA of the CDR3 is TGTGCCTGGAGTGTACCAACAGGACTAGCGGGAGGGGCCTGGAACGAGCAGTACTTC.

V gene TRBV28 combines with J gene TRBJ2-6; maybe TRBD2 (5 bases). Germline V gene sequence: CDR1 MDHEN, CDR2 SYDVKM. V gave up 5 bases and J gave up 11 bases, with 13 bases separating them. CDR3 size: 13 residues. DNA for the CDR3: TGTGCCAGCAGTACAACTAGTCCATACGTCCTGACTTTC. It yields the protein CASSTTSPYVLTF.

The CDR3 DNA follows: TGCGCCAGCAGCCACTCGCTAGCGGGTGGTCAAGAGACCCAGTACTTC. This translates into CASSHSLAGGQETQYF. This sequence joins TRBV4-1 and TRBJ2-5; 8 bases agree with TRBD2. Germline V gives CDR1 MGHRA, CDR2 YSYEKL. J lost 2 bases, V lost 3 bases, and 8 bases had no gene match. The CDR3 is 16 residues long.

The V and J genes are TRBV2 and TRBJ2-7; 7 bases match TRBD2. There are 13 residues in the CDR3. Per germline, CDR1 SNHLY and CDR2 FYNNEI. Trimming removed 5 bases from V and 5 bases from J; junction bases left unmatched: 6. The CDR3 DNA reads TGTGCCAGCAGTATGCGGGAGACACACGAGCAGTACTTC. This codes for CASSMRETHEQYF.

The V gene is TRBV14, the J gene TRBJ2-3; no definite D call. CDR1 and CDR2 from the germline V gene are SGHDN and FVKESK. Deletions cut 1 base from V and 1 base from J, with 9 bases between. CDR3 size: 15 residues. CDR3 amino acids: CASSQGTQGTDTQYF. In DNA, the CDR3 is TGTGCCAGCAGCCAAGGTACGCAGGGCACAGATACGCAGTATTTT.

The J gene is TRBJ1-5, the V gene TRBV28, with 7 positions matching TRBD1. Germline CDR1 is MDHEN and CDR2 is SYDVKM. The CDR3 covers 15 residues. V dropped 6 bases and J dropped 0; count of bases not matched to a gene: 5. The CDR3 loop is CASSPGTVSNQPQHF. The CDR3 DNA reads TGTGCCAGCAGCCCCGGGACAGTTAGCAATCAGCCCCAGCATTTT. Full variable domain (remainder filled in from reference TRBV28 and TRBJ1-5): DVKVTQSSRYLVKRTGEKVFLECVQDMDHENMFWYRQDPGLGLRLIYFSYDVKMKEKGDIPEGYSVSREKKERFSLILESASTNQTSMYLCASSPGTVSNQPQHFGDGTRLSIL.

The rearrangement links TRBV7-2 to TRBJ2-1, with 15 bases lining up with TRBD2. Per the germline V gene, CDR1 is SGHTA and CDR2 is FQGNSA. J gave up 12 bases and V 1 base, and 4 bases lay outside the gene matches. This CDR3 comprises 15 residues. The CDR3 region has the DNA TGTGCCAGCAGCTTAGGGGGACTAGCGGGAGGACGGCAGTTCTTC. It specifies CASSLGGLAGGRQFF.

The chain has TRBV28 and TRBJ2-5; 10 nucleotides match TRBD1. The V and J ends lost 0 bases and 5 bases, in that order; junction bases with no gene match: 3. Looked up from germline, CDR1 is MDHEN and CDR2 is SYDVKM. CDR3 size: 15 residues. CDR3 nucleotides: TGTGCCAGCAGTTTATGGACAGGGGGCTTGGAGACCCAGTACTTC. Encoded protein: CASSLWTGGLETQYF.

This chain uses TRBV6-5 with TRBJ2-7; perhaps TRBD2 as D (5 bases). Trimming cost V 2 bases and J 4 bases, with 15 bases left between them. CDR3 length: 15 residues. The V gene's germline CDR1 is MNHEY and CDR2 SVGAGI. DNA of the CDR3: TGTGCCAGCAGTTACGGCCCCCCGGGGATATACGAGCAGTACTTC. Its translation: CASSYGPPGIYEQYF.

This clone was seen a few times. This chain connects TRBV9 to TRBJ1-1, with D uncertain. Per the germline V gene, CDR1 is SGDLS and CDR2 is YYNGEE. V was shortened by 3 bases and J by 3 bases, with 9 bases between the two germline ends. The CDR3 contains 13 residues. The CDR3 sequence is CASSALPDTEAFF. In DNA, the CDR3 is TGTGCCAGCAGCGCCCTCCCGGACACTGAAGCTTTCTTT.

The gene calls are TRBV14 and TRBJ2-1, with D possibly being TRBD1 (6 bases). Germline CDR1 SGHDN, CDR2 FVKESK. The CDR3 runs 17 residues. The V and J ends lost 2 bases and 2 bases respectively, with 16 bases between them. CDR3 DNA: TGTGCCAGCAGCCAATTGCAGGGGCGGCCCCCCTACAATGAGCAGTTCTTC. Its translation is CASSQLQGRPPYNEQFF.

This clone was counted a single time. The chain links TRBV27 to TRBJ2-3; weak D call: TRBD2 (5 bases). The ends were cut back, 7 bases at V and 0 bases at J, with 17 bases in the middle. Germline assignment: CDR1 MNHEY and CDR2 SMNVEV (reference sequence). The CDR3 covers 16 residues. CDR3 sequence (DNA): TGTGCCAGCAAACCACGGCGGGCGGCAAGCACAGATACGCAGTATTTT. Its translation: CASKPRRAASTDTQYF.

The chain uses TRBV28 and TRBJ2-7; 8 nucleotides agree with TRBD2. J gave up 3 bases and V 5 bases, and 12 bases lay outside the gene matches. This CDR3 has 16 amino acids. CDR1 is MDHEN, CDR2 SYDVKM, per germline. The CDR3 protein is CASSPTSSGRYYEQYF. In DNA form, the CDR3 reads TGTGCCAGCAGTCCGACCTCTAGCGGGCGCTACTACGAGCAGTACTTC.

The gene calls are TRBV6-6 and TRBJ1-1; D is perhaps TRBD1 (6 bases). Germline V gene sequence: CDR1 MNHNY, CDR2 SVGAGI (reference sequence). The CDR3 consists of 16 residues. The V end was cut by 0 bases, the J end by 1 base, with 12 bases between. The CDR3 is CASSYSRGQGNTEAFF. The CDR3 nucleotides read TGTGCCAGCAGTTACTCCCGGGGACAAGGGAACACTGAAGCTTTCTTT.

The gene calls are TRBV9 and TRBJ1-5, with D unclear. The CDR3 loop spans 14 amino acids. Trimming stripped 0 bases from V and 5 bases from J, with 9 bases between. Germline values: CDR1 SGDLS, CDR2 YYNGEE. This CDR3 is CASSVVPGDQPQHF. In nucleotides, the CDR3 is TGTGCCAGCAGCGTAGTCCCCGGAGATCAGCCCCAGCATTTT.